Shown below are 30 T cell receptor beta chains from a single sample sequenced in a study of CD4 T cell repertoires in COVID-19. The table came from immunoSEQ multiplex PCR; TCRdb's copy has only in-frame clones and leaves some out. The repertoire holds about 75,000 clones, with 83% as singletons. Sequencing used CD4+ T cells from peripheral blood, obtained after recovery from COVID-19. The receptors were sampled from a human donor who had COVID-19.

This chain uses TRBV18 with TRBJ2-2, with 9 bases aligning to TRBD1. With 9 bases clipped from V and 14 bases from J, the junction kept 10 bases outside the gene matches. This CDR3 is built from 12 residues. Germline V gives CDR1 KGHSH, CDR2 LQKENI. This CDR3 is CASFTGTGQLFF. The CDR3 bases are TGTGCCAGTTTCACCGGGACAGGGCAACTGTTTTTT.

CDR3 sequence: CASSPGTSHSGNTIYF. In nucleotides, the CDR3 is TGTGCCAGCAGCCCCGGGACTTCCCACTCTGGAAACACCATATATTTT. The chain carries TRBV5-4 and TRBJ1-3; TRBD1 is a possible D gene (5 bases). CDR1 and CDR2 (germline): SGHNT, YYREEE (reference sequence). Trimming pared 4 bases from V and 0 bases from J, leaving 14 bases between. There are 16 residues in the CDR3. The full variable domain, with the rest looked up from reference TRBV5-4 and TRBJ1-3, is ETGVTQSPTHLIKTRGQQVTLRCSSQSGHNTVSWYQQALGQGPQFIFQYYREEENGRGNFPPRFSGLQFPNYSSELNVNALELDDSALYLCASSPGTSHSGNTIYFGEGSWLTVV.

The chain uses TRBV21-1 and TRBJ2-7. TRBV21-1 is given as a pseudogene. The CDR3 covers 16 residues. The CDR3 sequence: CASSKLRTAFSYEQYF. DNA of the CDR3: TGTGCCAGCAGCAAATTAAGGACGGCTTTCTCCTACGAGCAGTACTTC.

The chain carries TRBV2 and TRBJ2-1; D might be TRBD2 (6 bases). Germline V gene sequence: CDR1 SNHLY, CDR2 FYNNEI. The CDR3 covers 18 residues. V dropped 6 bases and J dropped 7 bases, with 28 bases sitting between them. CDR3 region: CASRSNQLLGLHRNEQFF. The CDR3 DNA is TGTGCCAGCAGATCCAACCAGTTGCTGGGACTTCACCGAAATGAGCAGTTCTTC.

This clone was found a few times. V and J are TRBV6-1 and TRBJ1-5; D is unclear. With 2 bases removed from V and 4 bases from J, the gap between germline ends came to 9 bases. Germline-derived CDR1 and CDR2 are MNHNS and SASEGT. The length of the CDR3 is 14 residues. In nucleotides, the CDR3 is TGTGCCAGCAGTGAAATGGAAGGGAATCAGCCCCAGCATTTT. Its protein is CASSEMEGNQPQHF.

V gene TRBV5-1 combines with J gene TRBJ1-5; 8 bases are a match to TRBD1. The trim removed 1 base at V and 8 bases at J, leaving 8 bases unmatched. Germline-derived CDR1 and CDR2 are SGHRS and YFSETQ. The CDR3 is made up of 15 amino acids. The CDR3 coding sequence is TGCGCCAGCAGCTTGACAGGGGGTATCGAGAAGCCCCAGCATTTT. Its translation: CASSLTGGIEKPQHF.

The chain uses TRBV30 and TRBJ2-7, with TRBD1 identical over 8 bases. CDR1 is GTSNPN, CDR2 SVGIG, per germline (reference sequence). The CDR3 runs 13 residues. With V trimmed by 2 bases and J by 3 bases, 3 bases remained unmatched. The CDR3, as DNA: TGTGCCTGGAGTCGGGACAGGATCTACGAGCAGTACTTC. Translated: CAWSRDRIYEQYF.

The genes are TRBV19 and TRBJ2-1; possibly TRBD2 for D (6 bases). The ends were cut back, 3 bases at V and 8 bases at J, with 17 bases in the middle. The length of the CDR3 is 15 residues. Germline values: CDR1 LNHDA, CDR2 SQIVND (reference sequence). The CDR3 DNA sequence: TGTGCCAGTAGTATCCGGGCGGGGCGGATCTATGAGCAGTTCTTC. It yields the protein CASSIRAGRIYEQFF. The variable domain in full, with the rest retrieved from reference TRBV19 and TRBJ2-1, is DGGITQSPKYLFRKEGQNVTLSCEQNLNHDAMYWYRQDPGQGLRLIYYSQIVNDFQKGDIAEGYSVSREKKESFPLTVTSAQKNPTAFYLCASSIRAGRIYEQFFGPGTRLTVL.

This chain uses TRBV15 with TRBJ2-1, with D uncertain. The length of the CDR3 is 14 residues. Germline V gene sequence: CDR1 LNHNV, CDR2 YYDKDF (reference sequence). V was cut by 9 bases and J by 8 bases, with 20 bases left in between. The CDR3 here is CATINYPRSDEQFF. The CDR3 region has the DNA TGTGCCACTATAAACTACCCCCGGAGTGATGAGCAGTTCTTC. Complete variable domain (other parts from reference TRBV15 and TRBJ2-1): DAMVIQNPRYQVTQFGKPVTLSCSQTLNHNVMYWYQQKSSQAPKLLFHYYDKDFNNEADTPDNFQSRRPNTSFCFLDIRSPGLGDTAMYLCATINYPRSDEQFFGPGTRLTVL.

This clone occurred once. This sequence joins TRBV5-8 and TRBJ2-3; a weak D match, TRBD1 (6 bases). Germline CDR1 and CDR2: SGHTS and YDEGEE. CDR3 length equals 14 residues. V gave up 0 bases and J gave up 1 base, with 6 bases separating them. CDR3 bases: TGTGCCAGCAGCTTGGACAGGGGCACAGATACGCAGTATTTT. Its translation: CASSLDRGTDTQYF.

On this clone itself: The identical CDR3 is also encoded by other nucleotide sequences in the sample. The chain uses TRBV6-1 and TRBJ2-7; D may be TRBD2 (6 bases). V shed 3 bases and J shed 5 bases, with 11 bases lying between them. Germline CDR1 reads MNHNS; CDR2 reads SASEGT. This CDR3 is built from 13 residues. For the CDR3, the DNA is TGTGCCAGCAGTGAGGGGGGAGTTAACGAGCAGTACTTC. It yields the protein CASSEGGVNEQYF.

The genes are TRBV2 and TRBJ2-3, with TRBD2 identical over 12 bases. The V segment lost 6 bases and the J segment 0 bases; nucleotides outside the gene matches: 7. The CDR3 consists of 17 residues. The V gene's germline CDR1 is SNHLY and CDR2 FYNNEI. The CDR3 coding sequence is TGTGCCAGCAGGACACTAGCGGGGGGATCTAGCACAGATACGCAGTATTTT. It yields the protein CASRTLAGGSSTDTQYF.

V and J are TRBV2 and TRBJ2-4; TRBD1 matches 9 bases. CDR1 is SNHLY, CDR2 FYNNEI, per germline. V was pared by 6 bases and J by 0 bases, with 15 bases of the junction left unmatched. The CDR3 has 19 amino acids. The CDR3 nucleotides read TGTGCCAGCAGGTCGGGCGGGACAGGGTCGGCACTAGCCAAAAACATTCAGTACTTC. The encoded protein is CASRSGGTGSALAKNIQYF. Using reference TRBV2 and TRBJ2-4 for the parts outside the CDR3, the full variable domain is EPEVTQTPSHQVTQMGQEVILRCVPISNHLYFYWYRQILGQKVEFLVSFYNNEISEKSEIFDDQFSVERPDGSNFTLKIRSTKLEDSAMYFCASRSGGTGSALAKNIQYFGAGTRLSVL.

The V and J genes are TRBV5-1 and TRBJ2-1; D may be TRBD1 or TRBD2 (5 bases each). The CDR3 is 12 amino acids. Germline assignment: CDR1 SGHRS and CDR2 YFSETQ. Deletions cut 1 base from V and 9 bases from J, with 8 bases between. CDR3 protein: CASSLPGPEQFF. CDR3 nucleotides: TGCGCCAGCAGCTTGCCGGGACCTGAGCAGTTCTTC.

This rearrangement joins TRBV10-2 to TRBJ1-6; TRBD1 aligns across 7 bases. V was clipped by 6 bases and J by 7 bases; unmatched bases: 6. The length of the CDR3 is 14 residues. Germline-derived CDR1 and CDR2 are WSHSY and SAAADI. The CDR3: CASRPGQTNSPLHF. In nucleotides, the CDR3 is TGCGCCAGCAGGCCGGGACAGACAAATTCACCCCTCCACTTT.

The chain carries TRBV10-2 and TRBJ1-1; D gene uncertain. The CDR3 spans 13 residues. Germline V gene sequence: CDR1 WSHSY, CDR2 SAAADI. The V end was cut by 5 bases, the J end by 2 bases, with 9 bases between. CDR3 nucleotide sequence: TGCGCCAGCAGTATAGCAGACAACACTGAAGCTTTCTTT. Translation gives CASSIADNTEAFF.

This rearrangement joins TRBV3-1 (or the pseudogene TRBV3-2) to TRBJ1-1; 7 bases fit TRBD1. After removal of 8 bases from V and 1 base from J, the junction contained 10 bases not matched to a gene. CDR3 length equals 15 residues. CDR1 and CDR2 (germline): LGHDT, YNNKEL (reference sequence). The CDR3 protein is CASGSFQGGNTEAFF. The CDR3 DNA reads TGTGCCAGCGGATCGTTCCAGGGGGGGAACACTGAAGCTTTCTTT.

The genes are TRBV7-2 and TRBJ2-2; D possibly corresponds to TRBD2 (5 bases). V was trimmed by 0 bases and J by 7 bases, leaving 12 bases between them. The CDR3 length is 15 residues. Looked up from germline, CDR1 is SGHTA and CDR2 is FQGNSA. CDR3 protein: CASSLAGVLGGELFF. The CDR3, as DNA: TGTGCCAGCAGCTTAGCGGGAGTCTTGGGCGGGGAGCTGTTTTTT.

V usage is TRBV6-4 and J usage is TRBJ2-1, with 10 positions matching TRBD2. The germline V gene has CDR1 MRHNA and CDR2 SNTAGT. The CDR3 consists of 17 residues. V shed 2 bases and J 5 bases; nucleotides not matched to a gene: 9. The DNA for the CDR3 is TGTGCCAGCAGTGACGGAGCCCAGACTAGCGGGCACAATGAGCAGTTCTTC. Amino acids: CASSDGAQTSGHNEQFF.

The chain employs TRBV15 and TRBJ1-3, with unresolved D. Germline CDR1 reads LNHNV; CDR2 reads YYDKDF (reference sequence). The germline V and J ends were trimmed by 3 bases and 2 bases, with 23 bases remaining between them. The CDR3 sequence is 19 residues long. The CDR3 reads CATSSRSTGRRLTGNTIYF. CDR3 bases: TGTGCCACCAGCAGTAGGTCCACTGGAAGGAGATTAACTGGAAACACCATATATTTT.

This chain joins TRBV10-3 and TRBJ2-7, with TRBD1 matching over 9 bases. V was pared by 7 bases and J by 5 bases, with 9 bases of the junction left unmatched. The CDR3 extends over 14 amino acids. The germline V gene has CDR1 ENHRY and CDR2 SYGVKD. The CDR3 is CAITPGQGTHEQYF. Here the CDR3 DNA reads TGTGCCATCACTCCGGGACAGGGCACCCACGAGCAGTACTTC.

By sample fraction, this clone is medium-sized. DNA for the CDR3: TGTGCCAGCAGCCCCCAGGGCAGAAACTATGGCTACACCTTC. It is translated as CASSPQGRNYGYTF. The chain joins TRBV11-2 to TRBJ1-2; D may be TRBD1 (5 bases). Germline assignment: CDR1 SGHAT and CDR2 FQNNGV. Trimming took 5 bases from V and 2 from J, leaving 12 bases between them. This CDR3 is built from 14 residues.

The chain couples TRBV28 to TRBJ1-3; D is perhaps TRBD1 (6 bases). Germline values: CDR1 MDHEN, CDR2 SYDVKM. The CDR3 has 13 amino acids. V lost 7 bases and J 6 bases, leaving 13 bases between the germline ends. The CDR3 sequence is CASTKQGPNTIYF. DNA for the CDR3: TGTGCCAGCACCAAACAGGGTCCAAACACCATATATTTT.

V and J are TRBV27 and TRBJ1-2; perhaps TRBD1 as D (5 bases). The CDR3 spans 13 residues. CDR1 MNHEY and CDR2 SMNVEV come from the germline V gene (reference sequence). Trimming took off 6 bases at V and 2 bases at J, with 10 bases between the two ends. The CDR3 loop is CASRRDANYGYTF. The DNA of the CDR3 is TGTGCCAGCAGGAGGGACGCCAACTATGGCTACACCTTC.

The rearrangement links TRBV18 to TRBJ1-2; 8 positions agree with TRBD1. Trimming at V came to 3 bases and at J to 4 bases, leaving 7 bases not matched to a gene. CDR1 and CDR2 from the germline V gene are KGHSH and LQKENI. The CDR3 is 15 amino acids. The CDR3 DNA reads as TGTGCCAGCTCACCGCCCCAGGGGGCCGCCTATGGCTACACCTTC. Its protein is CASSPPQGAAYGYTF.

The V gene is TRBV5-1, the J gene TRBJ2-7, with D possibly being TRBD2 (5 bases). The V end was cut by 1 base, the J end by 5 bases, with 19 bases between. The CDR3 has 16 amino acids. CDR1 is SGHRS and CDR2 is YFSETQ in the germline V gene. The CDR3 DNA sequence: TGCGCCAGCAGCTTGCTCGGGGAAGTGATCGGTAACGAGCAGTACTTC. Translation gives CASSLLGEVIGNEQYF. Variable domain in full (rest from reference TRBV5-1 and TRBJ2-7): KAGVTQTPRYLIKTRGQQVTLSCSPISGHRSVSWYQQTPGQGLQFLFEYFSETQRNKGNFPGRFSGRQFSNSRSEMNVSTLELGDSALYLCASSLLGEVIGNEQYFGPGTRLTVT.

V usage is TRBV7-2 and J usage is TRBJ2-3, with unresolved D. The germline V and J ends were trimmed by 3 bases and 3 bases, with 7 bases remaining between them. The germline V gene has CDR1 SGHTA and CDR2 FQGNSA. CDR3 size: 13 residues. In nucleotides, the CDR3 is TGTGCCAGCAGCTTTGGGATAACAGATACGCAGTATTTT. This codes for CASSFGITDTQYF.

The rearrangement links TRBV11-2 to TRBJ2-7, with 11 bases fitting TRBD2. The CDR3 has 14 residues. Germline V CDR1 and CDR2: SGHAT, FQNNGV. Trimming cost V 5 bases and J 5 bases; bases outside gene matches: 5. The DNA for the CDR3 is TGTGCCAGCAGCCATAGCGGGAGGGTGAACGAGCAGTACTTC. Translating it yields CASSHSGRVNEQYF. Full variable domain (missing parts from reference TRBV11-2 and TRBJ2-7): EAGVAQSPRYKIIEKRQSVAFWCNPISGHATLYWYQQILGQGPKLLIQFQNNGVVDDSQLPKDRFSAERLKGVDSTLKIQPAKLEDSAVYLCASSHSGRVNEQYFGPGTRLTVT.

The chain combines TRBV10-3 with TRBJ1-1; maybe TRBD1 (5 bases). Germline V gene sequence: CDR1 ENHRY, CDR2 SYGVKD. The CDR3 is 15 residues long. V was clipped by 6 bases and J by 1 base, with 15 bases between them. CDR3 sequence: CAIRRGIEGNTEAFF. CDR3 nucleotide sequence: TGTGCCATCAGGAGGGGAATAGAGGGGAACACTGAAGCTTTCTTT.

The CDR3 spells CASSLGPSVSGSSYEQYF. In DNA form, the CDR3 reads TGTGCCAGCAGCTTAGGGCCTAGTGTTAGCGGGAGTTCCTACGAGCAGTACTTC. The genes are TRBV11-2 and TRBJ2-7, with 9 bases matching TRBD2. Germline assignment: CDR1 SGHAT and CDR2 FQNNGV. The V segment lost 1 base and the J segment 1 base; nucleotides outside the gene matches: 11. CDR3 length: 18 residues. Combining the CDR3 with reference TRBV11-2 and TRBJ2-7 gives the whole variable domain EAGVAQSPRYKIIEKRQSVAFWCNPISGHATLYWYQQILGQGPKLLIQFQNNGVVDDSQLPKDRFSAERLKGVDSTLKIQPAKLEDSAVYLCASSLGPSVSGSSYEQYFGPGTRLTVT.